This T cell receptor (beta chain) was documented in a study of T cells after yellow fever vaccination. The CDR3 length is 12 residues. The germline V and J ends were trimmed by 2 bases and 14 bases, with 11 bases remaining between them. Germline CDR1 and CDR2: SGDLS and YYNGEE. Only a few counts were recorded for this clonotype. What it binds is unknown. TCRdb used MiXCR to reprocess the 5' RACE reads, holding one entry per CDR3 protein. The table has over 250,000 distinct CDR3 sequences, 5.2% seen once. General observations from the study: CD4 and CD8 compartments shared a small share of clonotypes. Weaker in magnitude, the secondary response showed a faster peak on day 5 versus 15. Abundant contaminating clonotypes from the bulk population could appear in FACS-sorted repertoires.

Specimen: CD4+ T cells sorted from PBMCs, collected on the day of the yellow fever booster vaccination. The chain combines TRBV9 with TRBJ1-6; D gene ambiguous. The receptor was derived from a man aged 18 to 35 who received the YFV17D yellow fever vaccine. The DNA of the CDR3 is TGTGCCAGCAGCGTCGGGAACACGGCCCTCCACTTT. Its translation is CASSVGNTALHF.